This T cell receptor (beta chain) is from a study of OX40 agonist ivuxolimab in advanced cancers. Study outcomes and limitations: Dosing at 0.1 to 3.0 mg/kg was accompanied by clonal expansion of CD4+ and CD8+ blood T cells by week 6.

Notes on this clone: The antigen remains unidentified.

The repertoire was sequenced with immunoSEQ multiplex PCR; TCRdb's copy has only in-frame clones and lacks some. Here the sample spans 75,000 to 90,000 clones, approximately 90% being singletons. The CDR3 totals 12 residues. V shed 8 bases, J shed 3 bases, and the junction held 2 bases outside the gene matches. The germline CDR1 and CDR2 sequences are ENHRY and SYGVKD. The chain carries TRBV10-3 and TRBJ2-3, with 7 bases that match TRBD2. The source material was CD4+ or CD8+ T cells sorted from blood, sampled in a trial of the OX40 agonist ivuxolimab. The TCR originated in an adult with an advanced solid tumor such as melanoma, head and neck, liver or kidney cancer. CDR3 in amino acids: CAIGEGTDTQYF. The CDR3, as DNA: TGTGCCATCGGGGAGGGGACAGATACGCAGTATTTT.